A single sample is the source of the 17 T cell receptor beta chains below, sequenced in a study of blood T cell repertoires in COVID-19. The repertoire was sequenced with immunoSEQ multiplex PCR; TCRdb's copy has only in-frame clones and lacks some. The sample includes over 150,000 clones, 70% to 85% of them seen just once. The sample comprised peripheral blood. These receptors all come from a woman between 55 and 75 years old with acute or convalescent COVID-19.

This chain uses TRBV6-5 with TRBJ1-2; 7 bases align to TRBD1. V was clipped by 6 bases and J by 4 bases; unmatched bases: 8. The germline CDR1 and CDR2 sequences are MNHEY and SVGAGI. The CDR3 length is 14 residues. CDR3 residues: CASRGNDRVYGYTF. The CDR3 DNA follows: TGTGCCAGCAGGGGAAATGACAGGGTCTATGGCTACACCTTC.

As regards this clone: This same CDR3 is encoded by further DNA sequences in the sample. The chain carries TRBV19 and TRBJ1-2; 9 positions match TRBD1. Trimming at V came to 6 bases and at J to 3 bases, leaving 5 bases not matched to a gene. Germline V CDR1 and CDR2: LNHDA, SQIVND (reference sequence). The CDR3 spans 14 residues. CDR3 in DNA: TGTGCCAGTAGAAGGGACAGGGAGGACTATGGCTACACCTTC. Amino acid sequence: CASRRDREDYGYTF.

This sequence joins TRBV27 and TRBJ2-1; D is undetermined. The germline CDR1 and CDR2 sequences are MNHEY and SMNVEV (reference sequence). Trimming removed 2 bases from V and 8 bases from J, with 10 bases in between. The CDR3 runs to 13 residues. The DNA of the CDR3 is TGTGCCAGCAGTTTACGCGGTGGAGATGAGCAGTTCTTC. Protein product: CASSLRGGDEQFF.

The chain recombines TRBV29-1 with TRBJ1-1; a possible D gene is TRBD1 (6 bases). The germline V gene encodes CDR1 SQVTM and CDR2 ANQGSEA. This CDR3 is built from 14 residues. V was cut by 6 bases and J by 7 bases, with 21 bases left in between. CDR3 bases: TGCAGCGTCAACCCCACAGGGTTCTTGGGTGAAGCTTTCTTT. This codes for CSVNPTGFLGEAFF.

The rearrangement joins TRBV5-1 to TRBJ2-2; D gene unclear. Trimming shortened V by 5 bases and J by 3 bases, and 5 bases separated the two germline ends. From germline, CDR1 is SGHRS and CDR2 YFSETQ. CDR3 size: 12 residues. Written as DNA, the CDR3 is TGCGCCAGCAGTCTTTACACCGGGGAGCTGTTTTTT. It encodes CASSLYTGELFF.

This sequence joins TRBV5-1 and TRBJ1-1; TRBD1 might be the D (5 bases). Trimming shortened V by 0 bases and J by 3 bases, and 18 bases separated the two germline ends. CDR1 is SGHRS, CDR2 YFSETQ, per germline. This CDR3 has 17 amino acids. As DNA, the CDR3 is TGCGCCAGCAGCTTGGTGTCCGGGATCGGGGGGGACACTGAAGCTTTCTTT. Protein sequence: CASSLVSGIGGDTEAFF.

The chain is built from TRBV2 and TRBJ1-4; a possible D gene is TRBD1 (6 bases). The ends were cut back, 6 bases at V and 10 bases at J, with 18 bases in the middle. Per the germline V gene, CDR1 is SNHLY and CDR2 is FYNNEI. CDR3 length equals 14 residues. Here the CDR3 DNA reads TGTGCCAGCAGGGCAGGGGCCCCAGGGGTAAAACTGTTTTTT. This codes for CASRAGAPGVKLFF.

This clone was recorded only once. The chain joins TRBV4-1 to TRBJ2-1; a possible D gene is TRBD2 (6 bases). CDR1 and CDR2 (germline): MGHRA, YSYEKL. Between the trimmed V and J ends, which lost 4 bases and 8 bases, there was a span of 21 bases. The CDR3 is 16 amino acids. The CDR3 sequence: CASSRGGMVPGDEQFF. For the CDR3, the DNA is TGCGCCAGCAGCCGCGGCGGGATGGTACCGGGGGATGAGCAGTTCTTC.

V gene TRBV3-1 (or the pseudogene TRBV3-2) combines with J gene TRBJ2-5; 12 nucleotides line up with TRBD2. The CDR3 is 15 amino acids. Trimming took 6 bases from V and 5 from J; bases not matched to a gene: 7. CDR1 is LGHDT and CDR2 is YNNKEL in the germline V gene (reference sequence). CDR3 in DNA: TGTGCCAGCAGTGACCTAGCGGGGGGGCAGGAGACCCAGTACTTC. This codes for CASSDLAGGQETQYF.

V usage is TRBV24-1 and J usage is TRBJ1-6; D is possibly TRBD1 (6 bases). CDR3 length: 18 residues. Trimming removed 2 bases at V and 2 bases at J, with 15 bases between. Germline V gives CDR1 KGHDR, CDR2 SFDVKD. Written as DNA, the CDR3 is TGTGCCACCAGTGATTCCCGGCGGGGGCCGGCCTATAATTCACCCCTCCACTTT. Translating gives CATSDSRRGPAYNSPLHF.

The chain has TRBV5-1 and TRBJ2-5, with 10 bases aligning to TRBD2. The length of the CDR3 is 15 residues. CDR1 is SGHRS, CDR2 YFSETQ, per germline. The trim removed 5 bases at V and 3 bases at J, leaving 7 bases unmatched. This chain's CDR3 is CASRTGTSVEETQYF. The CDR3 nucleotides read TGCGCCAGCAGAACCGGGACTAGCGTCGAAGAGACCCAGTACTTC.

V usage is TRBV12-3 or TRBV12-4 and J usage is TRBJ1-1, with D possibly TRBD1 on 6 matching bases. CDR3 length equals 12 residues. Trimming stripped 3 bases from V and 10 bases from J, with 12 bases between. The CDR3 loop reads CASSFPPGAAFF. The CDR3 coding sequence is TGTGCCAGCAGTTTTCCCCCAGGGGCAGCTTTCTTT.

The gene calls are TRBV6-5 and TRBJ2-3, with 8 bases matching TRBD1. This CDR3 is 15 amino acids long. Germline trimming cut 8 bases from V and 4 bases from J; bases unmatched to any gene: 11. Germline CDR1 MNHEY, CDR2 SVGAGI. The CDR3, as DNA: TGTGCCAGCTACCTCCTAGGACAGGGACCAGATACGCAGTATTTT. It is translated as CASYLLGQGPDTQYF.

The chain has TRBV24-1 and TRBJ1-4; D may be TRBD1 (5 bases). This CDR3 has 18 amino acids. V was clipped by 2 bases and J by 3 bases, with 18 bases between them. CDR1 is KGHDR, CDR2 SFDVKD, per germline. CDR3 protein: CATSDSYERGTANEKLFF. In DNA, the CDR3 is TGTGCCACCAGTGATTCTTACGAAAGGGGAACCGCTAATGAAAAACTGTTTTTT.

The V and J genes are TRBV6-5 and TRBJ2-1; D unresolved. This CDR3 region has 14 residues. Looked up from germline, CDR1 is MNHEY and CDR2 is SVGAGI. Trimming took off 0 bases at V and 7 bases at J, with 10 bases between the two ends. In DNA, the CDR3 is TGTGCCAGCAGTTACTCCTCCCGGTGGAATGAGCAGTTCTTC. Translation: CASSYSSRWNEQFF.

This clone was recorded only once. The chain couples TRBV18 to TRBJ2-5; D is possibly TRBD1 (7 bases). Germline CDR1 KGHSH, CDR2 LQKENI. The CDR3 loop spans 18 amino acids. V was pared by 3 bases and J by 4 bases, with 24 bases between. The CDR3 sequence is CASSPGLAQQGGGETQYF. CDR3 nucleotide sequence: TGTGCCAGCTCACCCGGACTCGCTCAGCAGGGGGGAGGAGAGACCCAGTACTTC.

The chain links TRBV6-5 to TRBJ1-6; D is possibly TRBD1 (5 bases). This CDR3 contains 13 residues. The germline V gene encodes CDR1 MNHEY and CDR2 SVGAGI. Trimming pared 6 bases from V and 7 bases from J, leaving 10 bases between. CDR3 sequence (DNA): TGTGCCAGCAGCTCAGGGCAAAATTCACCCCTCCACTTT. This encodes CASSSGQNSPLHF.